The 21 T cell receptor beta chains in this list originate from one sample, sequenced in a study of blood T cell repertoires in COVID-19. TCRdb's copy holds only in-frame clones and misses some; the assay was immunoSEQ multiplex PCR. Of over 200,000 clones in the sample, around 82% were seen once. Sequencing was carried out using peripheral blood. The receptor source for this set is a man of 80 years or more with acute or convalescent COVID-19.

The CDR3 loop is CASREGLAGGTDTQYF. For the CDR3, the DNA is TGCGCCAGCAGGGAGGGACTAGCGGGAGGCACAGATACGCAGTATTTT. The V gene is TRBV10-2, the J gene TRBJ2-3; 14 bases fit TRBD2. V gave up 6 bases and J gave up 1 base; unmatched junction bases: 3. CDR1 is WSHSY, CDR2 SAAADI, per germline. The CDR3 extends over 16 amino acids.

The chain uses TRBV7-2 and TRBJ1-1; TRBD1 matches 7 bases. The CDR3 is 15 amino acids. With V trimmed by 3 bases and J by 5 bases, 9 bases remained unmatched. The germline V gene has CDR1 SGHTA and CDR2 FQGNSA. The DNA of the CDR3 is TGTGCCAGCAGCTTTGCCCCAGGGGGACAAACTGAAGCTTTCTTT. It encodes CASSFAPGGQTEAFF.

V is TRBV29-1 and J is TRBJ2-1, with D hard to call. This CDR3 has 17 residues. V lost 3 bases to trimming and J lost 0 bases, with 18 bases between them. Germline V gene data show CDR1 as SQVTM and CDR2 as ANQGSEA. In DNA, the CDR3 is TGCAGCGTTGACCATCCCCTGGGCCCCGGCTCCTACAATGAGCAGTTCTTC. Protein product: CSVDHPLGPGSYNEQFF.

Regarding this clone: Mismatch with germline at one junction end may stem from a read error. The V call is TRBV3-1 (or the pseudogene TRBV3-2), the J call TRBJ1-6, with D possibly TRBD1 on 6 matching bases. The CDR3 spans 12 residues. CDR1 is LGHDT, CDR2 YNNKEL, per germline (reference sequence). CDR3 coding DNA: TGTACCAGCAGCCAAGAGACAGGACCCCTCCACTTT. Its translation: CTSSQETGPLHF.

This chain connects TRBV7-2 to TRBJ2-1, with D perhaps matching TRBD1 (6 bases). V gave up 5 bases and J gave up 4 bases, with 15 bases separating them. Germline assignment: CDR1 SGHTA and CDR2 FQGNSA. The CDR3 is 15 amino acids. CDR3 region: CASSANRVSYNEQFF. DNA of the CDR3: TGTGCCAGCAGCGCGAACAGGGTCTCGTACAATGAGCAGTTCTTC.

The chain joins TRBV28 to TRBJ2-1; perhaps TRBD2 as D (6 bases). Trimming removed 7 bases from V and 2 bases from J, with 24 bases in between. CDR1 is MDHEN, CDR2 SYDVKM, per germline. The CDR3 is 18 amino acids. This chain's CDR3 is CASIPPVGSGYAYNEQFF. Written as DNA, the CDR3 is TGTGCCAGCATCCCGCCCGTCGGGAGTGGGTACGCCTACAATGAGCAGTTCTTC.

J is TRBJ2-5 and V is TRBV6-5; D possibly corresponds to TRBD1 (6 bases). CDR1 is MNHEY and CDR2 is SVGAGI in the germline V gene. This CDR3 has 15 amino acids. Trimming cost V 5 bases and J 2 bases, with 15 bases left between them. CDR3 protein: CASSQNRVPQETQYF. The CDR3 nucleotides are TGTGCCAGCAGTCAAAACAGGGTACCACAAGAGACCCAGTACTTC.

This rearrangement joins TRBV18 to TRBJ2-7; TRBD1 matches 8 bases. The CDR3 runs to 14 residues. From germline, CDR1 is KGHSH and CDR2 LQKENI. V lost 6 bases and J lost 5; bases outside the gene matches: 9. DNA of the CDR3: TGTGCCAGCTCCCATGGCAGGGGGCTCGACGAGCAGTACTTC. This gives the protein CASSHGRGLDEQYF.

The chain employs TRBV2 and TRBJ1-1, with D maybe TRBD1 (6 bases). This CDR3 comprises 13 residues. Germline values: CDR1 SNHLY, CDR2 FYNNEI. The V end was cut by 6 bases, the J end by 3 bases, with 11 bases between. The CDR3 DNA reads TGTGCCAGCAGAATCGGACAGCACACTGAAGCTTTCTTT. This encodes CASRIGQHTEAFF.

This chain uses TRBV11-2 with TRBJ2-4; perhaps TRBD2 as D (6 bases). Germline V gene sequence: CDR1 SGHAT, CDR2 FQNNGV. This CDR3 is 17 amino acids long. V lost 3 bases and J 1 base, leaving 16 bases between the germline ends. The CDR3: CASSLAGRDLAKNIQYF. Here the CDR3 DNA reads TGTGCCAGCAGCTTGGCGGGACGGGACCTGGCCAAAAACATTCAGTACTTC.

The chain carries TRBV11-1 and TRBJ2-7; 7 positions match TRBD2. After removal of 6 bases from V and 5 bases from J, the junction contained 7 bases not matched to a gene. The CDR3 extends over 13 amino acids. Germline V gene lookup returns CDR1 SGHAT and CDR2 FQDESV (reference sequence). CDR3 in amino acids: CASRREGSHEQYF. The CDR3 coding sequence is TGTGCCAGCAGGAGGGAGGGGTCCCACGAGCAGTACTTC.

The gene calls are TRBV9 and TRBJ2-3, with TRBD2 matching over 14 bases. Losses at the gene ends were 3 bases for V and 10 bases for J; bases not matched to a gene: 13. This CDR3 is 17 amino acids long. Germline V gives CDR1 SGDLS, CDR2 YYNGEE. This chain's CDR3 is CASSAPFGTSGRGSQYF. CDR3 nucleotides: TGTGCCAGCAGCGCCCCGTTCGGGACTAGCGGGAGAGGGTCGCAGTATTTT.

This chain links TRBV6-1 with TRBJ1-1; no clear D gene. Between the trimmed V and J ends, which lost 2 bases and 11 bases, there was a span of 21 bases. The germline V gene has CDR1 MNHNS and CDR2 SASEGT. The CDR3 totals 15 residues. The CDR3 sequence is CASSERLGGQSGAFF. Written as DNA, the CDR3 is TGTGCCAGCAGTGAACGTCTGGGAGGTCAATCAGGTGCTTTCTTT.

The chain links TRBV6-1 to TRBJ2-5, with D possibly matching TRBD1 (5 bases). Germline CDR1 and CDR2: MNHNS and SASEGT. The CDR3 has 15 amino acids. Trimming left V 2 bases short and J 4 bases short, with 14 bases between. The chain's CDR3 is CASSEMGLVGETQYF. In DNA form, the CDR3 reads TGTGCCAGCAGTGAAATGGGGCTAGTGGGAGAGACCCAGTACTTC.

This chain joins TRBV10-3 and TRBJ1-1; 10 nucleotides line up with TRBD1. Germline values: CDR1 ENHRY, CDR2 SYGVKD. The CDR3 spans 14 residues. V gave up 10 bases and J gave up 0 bases; unmatched junction bases: 5. CDR3 region: CATTGGSMNTEAFF. In DNA, the CDR3 is TGTGCCACGACAGGGGGCTCAATGAACACTGAAGCTTTCTTT.

The chain employs TRBV19 and TRBJ1-2; 7 bases match TRBD1. V gave up 5 bases and J gave up 7 bases; unmatched junction bases: 10. Per the germline V gene, CDR1 is LNHDA and CDR2 is SQIVND (reference sequence). This CDR3 is 14 amino acids long. CDR3 amino acids: CASSQTGLERGYTF. The CDR3 nucleotides read TGTGCCAGTAGTCAGACAGGGTTGGAGCGTGGCTACACCTTC.

This chain uses TRBV5-1 with TRBJ2-7, with a weak D call TRBD2 (6 bases). Germline V gives CDR1 SGHRS, CDR2 YFSETQ. Trimming shortened V by 1 base and J by 5 bases, and 10 bases separated the two germline ends. CDR3 length: 13 residues. CDR3 sequence reads: CASSLKSSDEQYF. The DNA for the CDR3 is TGCGCCAGCAGCTTGAAGTCTAGCGACGAGCAGTACTTC.

V gene TRBV5-1 combines with J gene TRBJ2-5; D unresolved. Per the germline V gene, CDR1 is SGHRS and CDR2 is YFSETQ. This CDR3 is built from 15 residues. V gave up 1 base and J gave up 3 bases, with 13 bases separating them. CDR3 loop: CASSLYLGWEETQYF. The CDR3 DNA reads as TGCGCCAGCAGCTTGTATCTAGGATGGGAAGAGACCCAGTACTTC.

The rearrangement joins TRBV28 to TRBJ2-3; D possibly corresponds to TRBD2 (6 bases). The length of the CDR3 is 15 residues. Trimming pared 6 bases from V and 2 bases from J, leaving 15 bases between. In germline, CDR1 is MDHEN, CDR2 SYDVKM. The CDR3: CASRFRDSSTDTQYF. In DNA, the CDR3 is TGTGCCAGCAGATTTCGGGACTCTTCCACAGATACGCAGTATTTT.

This rearrangement joins TRBV4-2 to TRBJ2-2; TRBD2 agrees at 7 bases. Germline CDR1 reads LGHNA; CDR2 reads YNFKEQ. J gave up 8 bases and V 0 bases, and 9 bases lay outside the gene matches. This CDR3 has 16 residues. CDR3 amino acids: CASSQDVGGSFGELFF. CDR3 nucleotides: TGTGCCAGCAGCCAAGATGTGGGGGGGTCTTTTGGGGAGCTGTTTTTT.

The chain couples TRBV9 to TRBJ1-2, with D perhaps TRBD1 (5 bases). Between the trimmed V and J ends, which lost 0 bases and 8 bases, there was a span of 17 bases. From germline, CDR1 is SGDLS and CDR2 YYNGEE. CDR3 length equals 15 residues. CDR3 protein: CASSVEGLRGVGYTF. In DNA form, the CDR3 reads TGTGCCAGCAGCGTAGAAGGCTTGCGGGGCGTGGGCTACACCTTC.